Sequencing of this TCR beta chain was carried out in a study of OX40 agonist ivuxolimab in advanced cancers. About the investigation overall: Ivuxolimab was an agonistic, fully human IgG2 monoclonal antibody directed against OX40 (CD134), a costimulatory receptor. Intravenous ivuxolimab was administered to patients every 2 weeks at six dose levels: 0.01, 0.1, 0.3, 1.5, 3 and 10 mg/kg. Of the 50 to 55 dose-escalation patients, hepatocellular carcinoma was present in about 19, melanoma in some 15, renal cell carcinoma in 9 and head and neck cancer in 9. In the dose-escalation cohort, more than 75% of patients were male, and the mean age was approximately 64 years, with a range of 23 to 79. Prior anti-PD-1, anti-PD-L1 or anti-CTLA-4 therapy was permitted, and 30% to 45% of dose-escalation patients had received checkpoint inhibitors. Partial responses were achieved by three dose-escalation patients, of whom one had hepatocellular carcinoma and two had cutaneous melanoma. The purpose of peripheral TCRbeta sequencing was to test whether ivuxolimab changed TCR sequence diversity and led to clonal T-cell expansion. The paper describes the monotherapy dose-escalation part (N ≈ 52 patients) of the phase I trial of ivuxolimab.

Regarding this clone: Its antigen is not yet known. Per-nucleotide qualities are absent, and no much larger clonotype sits a single base away.

Genomic DNA was isolated from the sorted cells so that the TCRbeta CDR3 region could be sequenced. The immunoSEQ Assay was used for sequencing of TCRbeta CDR3 regions. TCRdb obtained this table from immuneACCESS and retained in-frame rearrangements with V and J assigned. These tables miss some clones; where compared with another copy, unresolved V genes account for less than half of the shortfall, and the remainder is unexplained. Present in this sample are roughly 30,000 clones, approximately 83% of which were seen just once. The ten largest clones represent more than 25% of the sample. Results the study describes overall, beyond this receptor: On average, CD8+ T cells showed more expanded clones than CD4+ T cells after ivuxolimab. In the 0.1-3.0 mg/kg groups, partial responders had among the lowest normalized peripheral clonal expansion, particularly in CD8+ T cells. At doses from 0.1 to 3.0 mg/kg, clonal expansion was seen in both CD4+ and CD8+ blood T cells between baseline and week 6. Antigen specificity was not determined for the clonally expanded peripheral T cells. Low levels of normalized T-cell clonal expansion were also shown by some nonresponding patients.

The trial excluded patients who had a history of autoimmune disease or were on systemic immunosuppression. Peripheral blood for TCR sequencing was collected from all dose cohorts at baseline, on cycle 4 day 1, and on cycle 7 day 1. Samples were obtained from an open-label, multicenter, first-in-human phase I dose-escalation trial of ivuxolimab. Adults with locally advanced or metastatic head and neck squamous cell, hepatocellular, melanoma or renal cell carcinoma were enrolled in the trial. CD4+ and CD8+ T cells were sorted separately from peripheral blood before TCR sequencing. Including the terminal cysteine and phenylalanine, the CDR3 comprises 12 residues. The CDR3 DNA has 36 bases and is translated from base 1. A distance of 11 bases separates the germline ends of V and J, which lose 7 bases and 5 bases respectively. CDR1 and CDR2 are drawn from the germline V gene (reference sequence): PRHDT, FYEKMQ.

Sequences were derived from CD4+ or CD8+ T cells sorted from blood, sampled in a trial of the OX40 agonist ivuxolimab. The V gene is TRBV13 and the J gene is TRBJ1-1; the D gene lacks a confident call. The TCR sequence derives from an adult with an advanced solid tumor such as melanoma, head and neck, liver or kidney cancer. In nucleotide form, the sequence is TGTGCCAGCAAGGACGGCGGGACTGAAGCTTTCTTT. This sequence encodes CASKDGGTEAFF. Outside the CDR3, residues come from the reference TRBV13 and TRBJ1-1 proteins, so the full variable domain is: AAGVIQSPRHLIKEKRETATLKCYPIPRHDTVYWYQQGPGQDPQFLISFYEKMQSDKGSIPDRFSAQQFSDYHSELNMSSLELGDSALYFCASKDGGTEAFFGQGTRLTVV.